This T cell receptor beta chain derives from a study of T cells after yellow fever vaccination. Study background: Low-cell-number fractions underwent preparation using SMART-Seq v4 Ultra Low Input.

Notes on the study in general: Post-booster repertoires contained most primary-vaccination clones again (roughly 96% CD4, around 89% CD8). Contaminants from the bulk population, in the form of abundant clonotypes, could be found in FACS-sorted repertoires. Though it reached lower strength, the secondary response hit its peak faster, day 5 versus 15.

Trimming removed 5 bases from V and 1 base from J; junction bases left unmatched: 4. Per the germline V gene, CDR1 is DFQATT and CDR2 is SNEGSKA (reference sequence). There are 15 residues in the CDR3. TCRdb used MiXCR to reprocess the 5' RACE reads, holding one entry per CDR3 protein. The profile covers a few hundred thousand distinct CDR3 sequences, with around 6.8% appearing a single time and 15% to 20% taken by the ten largest. On this clonotype itself: Its antigen is unknown.

This clonotype was obtained from a man younger than 35 who received the YFV17D yellow fever vaccine. Specimen: PBMCs, collected approximately 47 days after the first yellow fever vaccination. The V gene is TRBV20-1, the J gene TRBJ2-4; 11 bases map to TRBD2. CDR3 coding DNA: TGCAGTGCTTGTAGCGGGGGGGACGCCAAAAACATTCAGTACTTC. Protein sequence: CSACSGGDAKNIQYF.